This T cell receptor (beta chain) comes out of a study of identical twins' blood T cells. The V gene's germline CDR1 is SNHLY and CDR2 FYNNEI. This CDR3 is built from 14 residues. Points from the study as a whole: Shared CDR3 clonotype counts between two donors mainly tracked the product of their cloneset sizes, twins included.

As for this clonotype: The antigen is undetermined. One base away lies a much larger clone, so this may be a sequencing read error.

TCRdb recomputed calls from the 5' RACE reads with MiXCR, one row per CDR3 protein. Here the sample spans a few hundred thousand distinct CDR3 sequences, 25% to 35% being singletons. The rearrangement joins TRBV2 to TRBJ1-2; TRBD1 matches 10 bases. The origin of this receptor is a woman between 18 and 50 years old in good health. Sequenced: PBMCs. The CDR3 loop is CASRNSGTGDGCTF. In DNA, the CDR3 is TGTGCCAGCAGAAACTCCGGGACAGGGGATGGCTGCACCTTC.